Listed below are T cell receptor beta chains from one sample, sequenced in a study of radiotherapy plus CTLA-4 blockade in lung cancer. Only in-frame clones appear in the TCRdb table, and some are missing; sequencing was by immunoSEQ multiplex PCR. The data contain roughly 75,000 clones, 78% of them seen just once; the ten biggest clones take up 22%. Material: peripheral blood, obtained from a patient treated with radiotherapy plus ipilimumab. The receptors stem from a human donor with non-small cell lung cancer whose response to radiotherapy plus ipilimumab could not be evaluated. Some clones in this sample may be carry-over from other donors' samples. The CDR3 runs from the conserved cysteine through the conserved F or W. A D gene is named only where the DNA matches it firmly. Where a row states a size, it is once, few, many or the class of an expanded clone; other rows omit it.

>TRBD1|TRBJ2-1|few|TRBV4-1
CASSQGQGSYNEQFF
TGCGCCAGCAGCCAAGGACAGGGGTCCTACAATGAGCAGTTCTTC
>TRBD1|TRBJ2-7|NA|TRBV9
CASSVGDRVIHEQYF
TGTGCCAGCAGCGTAGGGGACAGGGTTATCCACGAGCAGTACTTC
>TRBD2|TRBJ2-3|once|TRBV11-2
CASSPGSGGAGGTDTQYF
TGTGCCAGCAGCCCTGGTAGCGGGGGGGCCGGCGGCACAGATACGCAGTATTTT
>TRBD2|TRBJ2-3|NA|TRBV6-1
CASSEVNPGGMQYF
TGTGCCAGCAGTGAAGTAAACCCGGGGGGGATGCAGTATTTT
>NA|TRBJ1-2|few|TRBV10-3
CASWGGGGGYTF
TGTGCCTCGTGGGGGGGCGGTGGTGGCTACACCTTC
>NA|TRBJ2-1|few|TRBV2
CASSAGQPTYNEQFF
TGTGCCAGCAGTGCCGGACAGCCCACCTACAATGAGCAGTTCTTC
>TRBD2|TRBJ2-3|NA|TRBV4-1
CASSQDNGLAVTDTQYF
TGCGCCAGCAGCCAAGATAATGGACTAGCGGTCACAGATACGCAGTATTTT
>NA|TRBJ2-5|NA|TRBV5-1
CASSLGGTAETQYF
TGCGCCAGCAGCTTAGGCGGGACAGCGGAGACCCAGTACTTC
>NA|TRBJ1-6|NA|TRBV5-5
CASSLDLTGWVNSPLHF
TGTGCCAGCAGCTTAGACCTGACGGGATGGGTAAATTCACCCCTCCACTTT
>NA|TRBJ1-5|NA|TRBV5-6
CASSLGRGGFNQPQHF
TGTGCCAGCAGCTTGGGACGGGGGGGGTTCAATCAGCCCCAGCATTTT
>NA|TRBJ1-4|NA|TRBV6-5
CASSRQGLGEKLFF
TGTGCCAGCAGTAGGCAGGGTCTAGGTGAAAAACTGTTTTTT
>TRBD1|TRBJ1-1|few|TRBV7-9
CASSTRDRTEAFF
TGTGCCAGCAGCACCCGGGACAGAACTGAAGCTTTCTTT
>NA|TRBJ1-5|NA|TRBV28
CASIPPGFSNQPQHF
TGTGCCAGCATTCCACCCGGGTTTAGCAATCAGCCCCAGCATTTT
>TRBD1|TRBJ2-7|NA|TRBV29-1
CSVREGRDRVKGYNYEQYF
TGCAGCGTTAGGGAGGGTAGGGACAGGGTGAAGGGGTACAACTACGAGCAGTACTTC
>NA|TRBJ2-7|NA|TRBV19
CASSKERYYEQYF
TGTGCCAGTAGTAAAGAACGATACTACGAGCAGTACTTC
>NA|TRBJ1-5|few|TRBV11-1
CASWGGSNQPQHF
TGTGCCAGTTGGGGGGGCAGCAATCAGCCCCAGCATTTT
>NA|TRBJ2-5|NA|TRBV7-2
CASSLHNQETQYF
TGTGCCAGCAGCTTACACAACCAAGAGACCCAGTACTTC
>NA|TRBJ2-1|NA|TRBV9
CASNTRGYNEQFF
TGTGCCAGCAACACACGGGGGTACAATGAGCAGTTCTTC
>TRBD1|TRBJ1-1|few|TRBV5-1
CASSPGQGGMATEAFF
TGCGCCAGCAGCCCTGGACAGGGGGGCATGGCCACTGAAGCTTTCTTT
>NA|TRBJ1-6|NA|TRBV13
CASRGVGADSPLHF
TGTGCCAGCAGAGGAGTAGGGGCGGATTCACCCCTCCACTTT
>NA|TRBJ2-3|few|TRBV18
CASFEGGTDTQYF
TGTGCCAGCTTCGAGGGGGGCACAGATACGCAGTATTTT
>TRBD2|TRBJ2-1|NA|TRBV27
CASSSLISGLLTSGVYNEQFF
TGTGCCAGCAGTTCGTTAATTTCGGGGCTCCTGACTAGCGGGGTATACAATGAGCAGTTCTTC
>TRBD1|TRBJ2-7|once|TRBV6-1
CASKRTDRGEYEQYF
TGTGCCAGCAAACGAACGGACAGGGGGGAATACGAGCAGTACTTC
>TRBD1|TRBJ2-7|once|TRBV4-3
CASSQEDRDEQYF
TGCGCCAGCAGCCAAGAGGACAGGGACGAGCAGTACTTC
>TRBD2|TRBJ2-2|NA|TRBV11-2
CASSLVFRGGNTGELFF
TGTGCCAGCAGCTTAGTTTTCCGGGGGGGGAACACCGGGGAGCTGTTTTTT
>NA|TRBJ1-1|once|TRBV7-2
CASSSRAYVLGGEAFF
TGTGCCAGCAGCTCCAGAGCCTATGTGCTGGGGGGTGAAGCTTTCTTT
>TRBD1|TRBJ2-1|NA|TRBV30
CAWSVRDDPGQGPQTIYNEQFF
TGTGCCTGGAGTGTTCGAGACGATCCGGGACAGGGGCCCCAAACCATTTACAATGAGCAGTTCTTC
>NA|TRBJ1-2|NA|TRBV4-2
CASSQEMAIPSPYGYTF
TGTGCCAGCAGCCAAGAGATGGCAATCCCGTCCCCCTATGGCTACACCTTC
>NA|TRBJ1-3|NA|TRBV9
CASSVEGEGNTIYF
TGTGCCAGCAGCGTAGAGGGAGAGGGAAACACCATATATTTT
>NA|TRBJ2-5|once|TRBV5-1
CASSLAPRGKEETQYF
TGCGCCAGCAGCTTGGCCCCTAGGGGGAAGGAGGAGACCCAGTACTTC
>TRBD2|TRBJ2-3|NA|TRBV4-2
CASSQGSGDGTDTQYF
TGTGCCAGCAGCCAAGGCAGCGGGGACGGGACAGATACGCAGTATTTT
>TRBD2|TRBJ2-1|NA|TRBV4-1
CASSQPTSGGAREQFF
TGCGCCAGCAGCCAGCCCACTAGCGGGGGGGCTCGTGAGCAGTTCTTC
>NA|TRBJ2-5|NA|TRBV4-1
CASSRYKGEEAQYF
TGCGCCAGCAGCCGGTACAAAGGGGAGGAGGCCCAGTACTTC
>TRBD1|TRBJ2-7|NA|TRBV28
CASGDSPNYEQYF
TGTGCCAGCGGGGACAGTCCCAACTACGAGCAGTACTTC
>TRBD1|TRBJ1-1|NA|TRBV28
CASSLDRGRGAFF
TGTGCCAGCAGTTTAGATAGGGGGCGGGGAGCTTTCTTT
>NA|TRBJ1-1|NA|TRBV5-1
CASSLEGRGNTEAFF
TGCGCCAGCAGCTTGGAGGGCAGGGGGAACACTGAAGCTTTCTTT
>NA|TRBJ2-3|NA|TRBV7-2
CASSQRQITDTQYF
TGTGCCAGCAGCCAGCGACAGATTACAGATACGCAGTATTTT
>TRBD1|TRBJ1-2|NA|TRBV18
CASSHRDSGYTF
TGTGCCAGCTCACACCGGGACAGCGGCTACACCTTC
>NA|TRBJ2-3|NA|TRBV7-3
CASSLRTDTQYF
TGTGCCAGCAGCCTACGCACAGATACGCAGTATTTT
>TRBD1|TRBJ2-1|NA|TRBV4-2
CASSQGTGFTDEQFF
TGTGCCAGCAGCCAGGGGACAGGCTTCACGGATGAGCAGTTCTTC
>TRBD1|TRBJ1-3|NA|TRBV10-3
CAISFAGTGSGNTIYF
TGTGCCATCTCTTTTGCCGGGACAGGGTCGGGAAACACCATATATTTT
>TRBD2|TRBJ2-3|NA|TRBV7-9
CASSRTSGGTDTQYF
TGTGCCTCATCCAGGACTAGCGGGGGGACAGATACGCAGTATTTT
>TRBD1|TRBJ2-2|few|TRBV7-9
CASSAMGTGEYYYGELFF
TGTGCCAGCAGCGCCATGGGAACAGGGGAGTATTATTACGGGGAGCTGTTTTTT